A single sample gave rise to the 24 T cell receptor beta chains below, sequenced in a study of shared clonotypes between healthy human individuals. Libraries were prepared by immunoSEQ multiplex PCR; TCRdb keeps only in-frame clonotypes and omits some of them. The sample lists approximately 1.1 million clones; roughly 74% were seen once. Sequenced material: memory CD4+ T cells from PBMCs. Subset noted: CD45RA-negative fraction. The source of these receptors is a man between 18 and 35 years old in good health. Some clones in this sample may be carry-over from other donors' samples.

The chain uses TRBV12-1 and TRBJ2-7; the table assigns TRBD2, which was not confirmed against the DNA. TRBV12-1 constitutes a pseudogene. This CDR3 is built from 16 residues. The CDR3 reads CASSFRRGGATRAQYF. CDR3 nucleotide sequence: TGTGCCAGCAGCTTTCGGCGCGGAGGGGCTACGAGGGCGCAGTACTTC.

V is TRBV28 and J is TRBJ2-6, with 7 bases lining up with TRBD1. Germline CDR1 MDHEN, CDR2 SYDVKM. This CDR3 is 18 amino acids long. V dropped 6 bases and J dropped 0; count of bases not matched to a gene: 11. The CDR3 DNA reads as TGTGCCAGCAGCCCCAGACAGGGTTTAGCCTCTGGGGCCAACGTCCTGACTTTC. It codes for CASSPRQGLASGANVLTF.

CDR3 amino acids: CASRVWAGGFEQYF. CDR3 nucleotides: TGTGCCAGCAGAGTCTGGGCAGGGGGCTTCGAGCAGTACTTC. The rearrangement joins TRBV5-4 to TRBJ2-7; 8 bases map to TRBD1. The CDR3 has 14 amino acids. CDR1 is SGHNT, CDR2 YYREEE, per germline (reference sequence). J gave up 6 bases and V 5 bases, and 10 bases lay outside the gene matches.

This clone has more than one count but fewer than ten. The rearrangement links TRBV18 to TRBJ1-2; 11 bases match TRBD1. J was trimmed by 6 bases and V by 3 bases; bases with no gene match: 9. The CDR3 is 16 amino acids. CDR1 is KGHSH and CDR2 is LQKENI in the germline V gene. CDR3 nucleotides: TGTGCCAGCTCACCTAATACCGGGACAGGGGGAAATGGCTACACCTTC. It codes for CASSPNTGTGGNGYTF. Full variable domain (missing parts from reference TRBV18 and TRBJ1-2): NAGVMQNPRHLVRRRGQEARLRCSPMKGHSHVYWYRQLPEEGLKFMVYLQKENIIDESGMPKERFSAEFPKEGPSILRIQQVVRGDSAAYFCASSPNTGTGGNGYTFGSGTRLTVV.

The V gene is TRBV11-3, the J gene TRBJ2-1; 9 nucleotides match TRBD2. CDR1 is SGHNT, CDR2 YENEEA, per germline. J gave up 7 bases and V 4 bases, and 8 bases lay outside the gene matches. The CDR3 totals 15 residues. The CDR3: CASSSNAGLANEQFF. Here the CDR3 DNA reads TGTGCCAGCAGCTCCAATGCCGGACTAGCGAATGAGCAGTTCTTC.

V and J are TRBV13 and TRBJ1-2; D remains ambiguous. The CDR3 covers 12 residues. Per the germline V gene, CDR1 is PRHDT and CDR2 is FYEKMQ (reference sequence). Trimming took 4 bases from V and 2 from J, leaving 5 bases between them. CDR3 DNA: TGTGCCAGCAGCTGGCAGAACTATGGCTACACCTTC. As protein: CASSWQNYGYTF.

The gene calls are TRBV6-6 and TRBJ1-5; 7 bases are shared with TRBD1. The CDR3 runs 14 residues. V was pared by 6 bases and J by 5 bases, with 7 bases of the junction left unmatched. CDR1 is MNHNY and CDR2 is SVGAGI in the germline V gene (reference sequence). The CDR3 here is CASSLQGRDQPQHF. The DNA of the CDR3 is TGTGCCAGCAGCTTACAGGGGCGGGATCAGCCCCAGCATTTT.

This clone was seen once. The chain couples TRBV11-3 to TRBJ2-7, with TRBD1 matching 8 bases. In germline, CDR1 is SGHNT, CDR2 YENEEA. Trimming cost V 4 bases and J 6 bases; bases outside gene matches: 14. The CDR3 consists of 16 residues. The CDR3 here is CASSSEDETGEPEQYF. In DNA form, the CDR3 reads TGTGCCAGCAGCTCGGAAGATGAGACAGGGGAGCCCGAGCAGTACTTC. Together with reference TRBV11-3 and TRBJ2-7, the CDR3 gives the full variable domain: EAGVVQSPRYKIIEKKQPVAFWCNPISGHNTLYWYLQNLGQGPELLIRYENEEAVDDSQLPKDRFSAERLKGVDSTLKIQPAELGDSAVYLCASSSEDETGEPEQYFGPGTRLTVT.

This clone was found once. The rearrangement links TRBV4-1 to TRBJ2-1, with 13 bases fitting TRBD2. CDR1 and CDR2 (germline): MGHRA, YSYEKL. The CDR3 covers 16 residues. With 1 base clipped from V and 8 bases from J, the junction kept 5 bases outside the gene matches. The CDR3 DNA is TGCGCCAGCAGCCAAGTACTAGCGGGAGGGGCCGATGAGCAGTTCTTC. Amino acids: CASSQVLAGGADEQFF.

This rearrangement joins TRBV18 to TRBJ1-1; tentatively, D is TRBD1 (6 bases). Deletions cut 2 bases from V and 5 bases from J, with 18 bases between. Germline-derived CDR1 and CDR2 are KGHSH and LQKENI. The CDR3 spans 16 residues. The CDR3 sequence: CASSPNRAGARTEAFF. As DNA, the CDR3 is TGTGCCAGCTCACCAAATCGGGCAGGGGCGAGGACTGAAGCTTTCTTT.

This clone was recorded once. This chain connects TRBV14 to TRBJ2-7; no definite D call. This CDR3 spans 13 amino acids. V gave up 4 bases and J gave up 10 bases, with 17 bases separating them. Germline CDR1 SGHDN, CDR2 FVKESK. CDR3 amino acids: CASSLFDPTPQYF. The DNA of the CDR3 is TGTGCCAGCAGCCTTTTTGATCCCACGCCTCAGTACTTC.

The chain couples TRBV7-3 to TRBJ2-1; no clear D gene. V dropped 4 bases and J dropped 0 bases, with 7 bases sitting between them. The length of the CDR3 is 14 residues. Looked up from germline, CDR1 is SGHTA and CDR2 is FQGTGA. The CDR3 spells CASSSTNSYNEQFF. CDR3 sequence (DNA): TGTGCCAGCAGCTCAACGAACTCCTACAATGAGCAGTTCTTC.

V gene TRBV4-1 combines with J gene TRBJ2-7; 9 bases agree with TRBD2. The J segment lost 0 bases and the V segment lost 1 base, leaving 4 bases of the junction unmatched. Germline V gives CDR1 MGHRA, CDR2 YSYEKL. The CDR3 sequence is 16 residues long. The CDR3: CASSQGLAGFSYEQYF. Here the CDR3 DNA reads TGCGCCAGCAGCCAAGGCCTAGCGGGATTCTCCTACGAGCAGTACTTC.

The chain links TRBV7-2 to TRBJ2-7; D not resolved. CDR1 and CDR2 (germline): SGHTA, FQGNSA. V was clipped by 5 bases and J by 1 base, with 12 bases between them. CDR3 length: 14 residues. The CDR3 region is CASSPLPTSYEQYF. Written as DNA, the CDR3 is TGTGCCAGCAGCCCCCTGCCTACTTCCTACGAGCAGTACTTC.

V is TRBV5-4 and J is TRBJ2-3; TRBD2 matches at 11 bases. Germline V gene data show CDR1 as SGHNT and CDR2 as YYREEE (reference sequence). This CDR3 has 16 amino acids. V trimming: 1 base; J trimming: 6 bases; junction bases outside the gene matches: 7. CDR3 nucleotides: TGTGCCAGCAGCTTGACTAGCGGGAGCCCCATGGATACGCAGTATTTT. The encoded protein is CASSLTSGSPMDTQYF. The variable domain in full, with the rest retrieved from reference TRBV5-4 and TRBJ2-3, is ETGVTQSPTHLIKTRGQQVTLRCSSQSGHNTVSWYQQALGQGPQFIFQYYREEENGRGNFPPRFSGLQFPNYSSELNVNALELDDSALYLCASSLTSGSPMDTQYFGPGTRLTVL.

Regarding this clone: A read error is possible here, since a much larger clone lies one base away. The sample has other DNA sequences that encode this CDR3 too. V usage is TRBV28 and J usage is TRBJ2-5; 9 positions match TRBD2. Germline CDR1 is MDHEN and CDR2 is SYDVKM. The CDR3 contains 14 residues. With V trimmed by 2 bases and J by 5 bases, 3 bases remained unmatched. CDR3 sequence reads: CASSLAGGGETQYF. CDR3 sequence (DNA): TGTGCCAGCAGTTTAGCGGGAGGGGGGGAGACCCAGTACTTC.

This sequence joins TRBV2 and TRBJ1-1, with D possibly matching TRBD1 (6 bases). The germline CDR1 and CDR2 sequences are SNHLY and FYNNEI. The CDR3 contains 13 residues. V lost 8 bases to trimming and J lost 3 bases, with 13 bases between them. CDR3 DNA: TGTGCCAGCGATCAGGGGCGGGACACTGAAGCTTTCTTT. Protein sequence: CASDQGRDTEAFF.

The chain employs TRBV6-1 and TRBJ2-5, with D perhaps TRBD1 (5 bases). Germline V gene sequence: CDR1 MNHNS, CDR2 SASEGT. This CDR3 spans 14 amino acids. V lost 6 bases and J lost 2, with 13 bases in between. This chain's CDR3 is CASRTRDWQETQYF. In nucleotides, the CDR3 is TGTGCCAGCAGAACCAGGGATTGGCAAGAGACCCAGTACTTC.

This chain joins TRBV19 and TRBJ2-6; weak D call: TRBD2 (6 bases). V was clipped by 3 bases and J by 1 base, with 10 bases between them. This CDR3 spans 16 amino acids. Germline-derived CDR1 and CDR2 are LNHDA and SQIVND (reference sequence). CDR3 loop: CASSMMGGSGANVLTF. The DNA for the CDR3 is TGTGCCAGTAGTATGATGGGGGGATCTGGGGCCAACGTCCTGACTTTC.

This rearrangement joins TRBV29-1 to TRBJ2-5; D unclear. V lost 2 bases and J lost 3, with 4 bases in between. Looked up from germline, CDR1 is SQVTM and CDR2 is ANQGSEA. This CDR3 is 11 amino acids long. The CDR3 sequence is CSVELKETQYF. The CDR3 DNA sequence: TGCAGCGTTGAACTGAAAGAGACCCAGTACTTC.

The rearrangement links TRBV7-8 to TRBJ1-5, with D unclear. This CDR3 has 15 residues. Per the germline V gene, CDR1 is SGHVS and CDR2 is FQNEAQ. Trimming took 3 bases from V and 0 from J, leaving 9 bases between them. CDR3 nucleotides: TGTGCCAGCAGCTTGGGTATAATTAGCAATCAGCCCCAGCATTTT. Protein product: CASSLGIISNQPQHF. Together with reference TRBV7-8 and TRBJ1-5, the CDR3 gives the full variable domain: GAGVSQSPRYKVAKRGQDVALRCDPISGHVSLFWYQQALGQGPEFLTYFQNEAQLDKSGLPSDRFFAERPEGSVSTLKIQRTQQEDSAVYLCASSLGIISNQPQHFGDGTRLSIL.

In the case of this clone: The same CDR3 arises from other DNA sequences in this sample as well. The chain is built from TRBV5-1 and TRBJ2-3, with 12 bases matching TRBD2. The germline CDR1 and CDR2 sequences are SGHRS and YFSETQ. The ends lost 4 bases at V and 0 bases at J; junction bases unmatched: 3. The CDR3 has 16 amino acids. The CDR3 DNA reads as TGCGCCAGCAGCCCAGGACTAGCGGGGAGCACAGATACGCAGTATTTT. Translated: CASSPGLAGSTDTQYF.

V is TRBV7-9 and J is TRBJ2-2, with a weak D call TRBD1 (6 bases). The CDR3 is made up of 15 amino acids. CDR1 and CDR2 from the germline V gene are SEHNR and FQNEAQ (reference sequence). Trimming removed 5 bases from V and 3 bases from J, with 13 bases in between. In DNA form, the CDR3 reads TGTGCCAGCAGCCAACAGGGCGGTGACACCGGGGAGCTGTTTTTT. Translated: CASSQQGGDTGELFF.

This chain joins TRBV18 and TRBJ1-5; D possibly corresponds to TRBD1 (6 bases). Trimming took 3 bases from V and 5 from J, leaving 8 bases between them. Per germline, CDR1 KGHSH and CDR2 LQKENI. This CDR3 comprises 13 residues. The CDR3 DNA follows: TGTGCCAGCTCACCGGACAGTCATCAGCCCCAGCATTTT. Translating it yields CASSPDSHQPQHF.